This passage covers 22 T cell receptor beta chains from one sample sequenced in a study of cytomegalovirus exposure and HLA in healthy donors (dated 2017 in TCRdb). Library construction relied on the immunoSEQ multiplex PCR assay. For the multiplex PCR, a mixture combining 60 forward primers for TCR Vbeta segments and 13 reverse primers for TCR Jbeta segments was used. The table was pulled from immuneACCESS by TCRdb, which kept in-frame rearrangements only. Such tables lose some clones; where checked, under half of the loss comes from unresolved V genes, and the rest has no known cause. For this sample there are around 130,000 clones; roughly 80% appear just once. The top ten clonotypes cover over 3% of the sample. The sequenced sample was PBMCs. The receptors derive from a woman aged 40 to 49 in good health and CMV-seronegative.

The chain has TRBV7-6 and TRBJ2-1, with 7 positions matching TRBD1. There are 16 residues in the CDR3. V dropped 5 bases and J dropped 0; count of bases not matched to a gene: 7. Germline V gives CDR1 SGHVS, CDR2 FNYEAQ. CDR3 nucleotide sequence: TGTGCCAGCAGCCCCACGACAGGGAGCTCCTACAATGAGCAGTTCTTC. This sequence encodes CASSPTTGSSYNEQFF.

The V call is TRBV5-6, the J call TRBJ2-1; no clear D. This CDR3 is built from 12 residues. V lost 4 bases and J 8 bases, leaving 10 bases between the germline ends. Per germline, CDR1 SGHDT and CDR2 YYEEEE. CDR3 loop: CASSPPRDEQFF. CDR3 DNA: TGTGCCAGCAGCCCGCCCCGCGATGAGCAGTTCTTC.

The rearrangement links TRBV7-8 to TRBJ2-7, with 9 bases matching TRBD1. V lost 2 bases and J lost 7; bases outside the gene matches: 12. Germline CDR1 SGHVS, CDR2 FQNEAQ. The CDR3 contains 16 residues. The DNA of the CDR3 is TGTGCCAGCAGCTTACCGGGACAGGGAGGGGGAGGAGAGCAGTACTTC. The encoded protein is CASSLPGQGGGGEQYF.

This chain joins TRBV19 and TRBJ2-2; TRBD1 aligns across 9 bases. After removal of 6 bases from V and 7 bases from J, the junction contained 6 bases not matched to a gene. The CDR3 extends over 14 amino acids. Germline CDR1 LNHDA, CDR2 SQIVND (reference sequence). The CDR3 loop is CASSARQGVGELFF. The CDR3 DNA reads as TGTGCCAGTAGCGCTAGACAGGGGGTCGGGGAGCTGTTTTTT.

The chain couples TRBV5-6 to TRBJ2-5; no clear D gene. Trimming took 2 bases from V and 3 from J, leaving 20 bases between them. CDR1 SGHDT and CDR2 YYEEEE come from the germline V gene. CDR3 length: 17 residues. The CDR3 DNA sequence: TGTGCCAGCAGCTTACGAGCTAATGTACAGACGGAAGAGACCCAGTACTTC. Translated: CASSLRANVQTEETQYF.

The gene calls are TRBV5-1 and TRBJ2-1; TRBD2 might be the D (6 bases). Germline assignment: CDR1 SGHRS and CDR2 YFSETQ. The CDR3 spans 16 residues. Trimming removed 0 bases from V and 7 bases from J, with 17 bases in between. The CDR3 region is CASSLGAGGESNEQFF. The CDR3 coding sequence is TGCGCCAGCAGCTTGGGTGCTGGCGGGGAGTCAAATGAGCAGTTCTTC.

There are a few counts of this clone. The J gene is TRBJ1-2, the V gene TRBV28; 8 bases agree with TRBD1. V trimming: 3 bases; J trimming: 8 bases; junction bases outside the gene matches: 5. The CDR3 consists of 13 residues. Germline loops: CDR1 MDHEN, CDR2 SYDVKM. In DNA form, the CDR3 reads TGTGCCAGCAGTTTGGACAGGGCGGGCGGCTACACCTTC. As protein: CASSLDRAGGYTF.

This chain joins TRBV5-1 and TRBJ2-1, with TRBD2 matching 8 bases. Germline V gives CDR1 SGHRS, CDR2 YFSETQ. CDR3 length: 16 amino acids. The J segment lost 4 bases and the V segment lost 0 bases, leaving 6 bases of the junction unmatched. The DNA for the CDR3 is TGCGCCAGCAGCTTGGAACTAGCGGTCGGGTACAATGAGCAGTTCTTC. This translates into CASSLELAVGYNEQFF.

The chain joins TRBV6-5 to TRBJ2-7; D is perhaps TRBD1 (6 bases). V lost 2 bases to trimming and J lost 5 bases, with 13 bases between them. Per germline, CDR1 MNHEY and CDR2 SVGAGI. The CDR3 is made up of 14 amino acids. The CDR3 reads CASSYKERGNEQYF. The CDR3 DNA follows: TGTGCCAGCAGTTACAAAGAGAGGGGGAACGAGCAGTACTTC.

This clone was found once. The chain couples TRBV6-1 to TRBJ1-1; a weak D match, TRBD1 (6 bases). The V gene's germline CDR1 is MNHNS and CDR2 SASEGT. V was shortened by 4 bases and J by 1 base, with 7 bases between the two germline ends. This CDR3 is built from 13 residues. CDR3 protein: CASSVGQNTEAFF. The CDR3 region has the DNA TGTGCCAGCAGTGTGGGACAGAACACTGAAGCTTTCTTT.

This chain uses TRBV4-1 with TRBJ2-7, with 11 bases identical to TRBD2. After removal of 5 bases from V and 5 bases from J, the junction contained 5 bases not matched to a gene. This CDR3 has 14 amino acids. Germline CDR1 MGHRA, CDR2 YSYEKL. Here the CDR3 DNA reads TGCGCCAGCAGCGATAGCGGGAGGGTCGACGAGCAGTACTTC. This codes for CASSDSGRVDEQYF.

The chain carries TRBV18 and TRBJ1-1, with no clear D. This CDR3 spans 13 amino acids. The V and J ends lost 3 bases and 6 bases respectively, with 11 bases between them. Germline V gene sequence: CDR1 KGHSH, CDR2 LQKENI. The CDR3 is CASSPGRDAEAFF. The CDR3 region has the DNA TGTGCCAGCTCACCGGGGAGGGATGCTGAAGCTTTCTTT.

The J gene is TRBJ2-7, the V gene TRBV5-8, with D perhaps matching TRBD1 (6 bases). This CDR3 spans 13 amino acids. Trimming took 3 bases from V and 6 from J, leaving 13 bases between them. Germline-derived CDR1 and CDR2 are SGHTS and YDEGEE. This CDR3 is CASSSRPRGEQYF. For the CDR3, the DNA is TGTGCCAGCAGCTCCCGACCCAGGGGCGAGCAGTACTTC.

This chain uses TRBV9 with TRBJ2-3, with 8 bases matching TRBD2. This CDR3 spans 15 amino acids. Germline CDR1 SGDLS, CDR2 YYNGEE. J was trimmed by 3 bases and V by 0 bases; bases with no gene match: 3. The CDR3 nucleotides read TGTGCCAGCAGCGTAGATCCGGGAGGGACAGATACGCAGTATTTT. Translated, it gives CASSVDPGGTDTQYF.

This clone was counted a single time. The genes are TRBV19 and TRBJ1-5; tentative D call: TRBD1 (5 bases). The CDR3 consists of 17 residues. In germline, CDR1 is LNHDA, CDR2 SQIVND (reference sequence). V lost 0 bases to trimming and J lost 6 bases, with 18 bases between them. Here the CDR3 reads CASSIDLGSGWSQPQHF. CDR3 nucleotides: TGTGCCAGTAGTATAGATCTCGGGTCAGGGTGGTCTCAGCCCCAGCATTTT.

This chain links TRBV7-6 with TRBJ2-1; 10 bases match TRBD2. V lost 4 bases and J lost 5; bases outside the gene matches: 8. The CDR3 contains 16 residues. CDR1 is SGHVS, CDR2 FNYEAQ, per germline. The CDR3 DNA reads as TGTGCCAGCAGCTCCCCCCCTAGCGGGAGAAACAATGAGCAGTTCTTC. Protein: CASSSPPSGRNNEQFF.

The CDR3 loop is CASSTVWGGLDEQYF. CDR3 DNA sequence: TGTGCCAGCAGCACCGTCTGGGGGGGGTTAGACGAGCAGTACTTC. This chain connects TRBV7-2 to TRBJ2-7, with 7 positions matching TRBD2. The CDR3 totals 15 residues. Germline-derived CDR1 and CDR2 are SGHTA and FQGNSA. V was clipped by 5 bases and J by 5 bases; unmatched bases: 12.

The chain recombines TRBV5-1 with TRBJ2-3; 8 positions match TRBD1. Germline V gene sequence: CDR1 SGHRS, CDR2 YFSETQ. The CDR3 consists of 14 residues. J was trimmed by 4 bases and V by 3 bases; bases with no gene match: 4. The CDR3 region has the DNA TGCGCCAGCAGCTCGGACAGGGTTCCAGATACGCAGTATTTT. Translation: CASSSDRVPDTQYF.

The chain employs TRBV11-3 and TRBJ2-1; maybe TRBD2 (6 bases). The CDR3 length is 14 residues. CDR1 SGHNT and CDR2 YENEEA come from the germline V gene. Trimming left V 0 bases short and J 9 bases short, with 12 bases between. The CDR3 sequence is CASSLDVGSSEQFF. CDR3 DNA: TGTGCCAGCAGCTTAGACGTCGGGAGTAGTGAGCAGTTCTTC.

V and J are TRBV10-3 and TRBJ1-4; perhaps TRBD1 as D (6 bases). The CDR3 length is 14 residues. From germline, CDR1 is ENHRY and CDR2 SYGVKD. V shed 4 bases and J shed 8 bases, with 14 bases lying between them. DNA of the CDR3: TGTGCCATCAGTGGAGGGCAGGGGACGGAAAAACTGTTTTTT. Its translation: CAISGGQGTEKLFF.

CDR3 sequence reads: CASSQNRGAGGIIYEQYF. CDR3 in DNA: TGCGCCAGCAGCCAAAATAGGGGAGCGGGGGGAATCATCTACGAGCAGTACTTC. J is TRBJ2-7 and V is TRBV4-3, with 9 bases aligning to TRBD2. With V trimmed by 2 bases and J by 3 bases, 14 bases remained unmatched. Germline values: CDR1 LGHNA, CDR2 YSLEER. The CDR3 length is 18 residues.

The chain carries TRBV5-1 and TRBJ1-1; TRBD1 matches 7 bases. The CDR3 extends over 17 amino acids. The germline gives CDR1 SGHRS, CDR2 YFSETQ. Trimming at V came to 0 bases and at J to 0 bases, leaving 8 bases not matched to a gene. CDR3 nucleotides: TGCGCCAGCAGCTTGGCTGGGACAGCCAGCATGAACACTGAAGCTTTCTTT. Encoded protein: CASSLAGTASMNTEAFF.